The rows below give T cell receptor beta chains drawn from one sample of a study of spatial heterogeneity in lung cancer. TCRdb reanalysed the 5' RACE reads using MiXCR and keeps one entry per CDR3 protein. The table lists some 7,400 distinct CDR3 sequences, 6.5% to 9% of them singletons. The sample in question was lung tumor tissue, obtained at surgery. The receptors derive from a female donor with early-stage non-small cell lung cancer. The CDR3 runs from the conserved cysteine through the conserved F or W. A D gene is named only where the DNA matches it firmly. Clone size appears in some rows only: once, few, many, or a class for an expanded clone.

v_call: TRBV5-1; d_call: TRBD1; j_call: TRBJ2-7; clone_size: .; cdr3_nt: TGCGCCAGCAGCTCCGGGACAGGGGTGGGCGAGCAGTACTTC; cdr3_aa: CASSSGTGVGEQYF
v_call: TRBV2; d_call: .; j_call: TRBJ1-4; clone_size: many; cdr3_nt: TGTGCCAGCAGTGAGGAGACAGGCGCTAATGAAAAACTGTTTTTT; cdr3_aa: CASSEETGANEKLFF
v_call: TRBV28; d_call: .; j_call: TRBJ1-3; clone_size: large; cdr3_nt: TGTGCCAGCAGTATCTCGACGGATCCTGGAAACACCATATATTTT; cdr3_aa: CASSISTDPGNTIYF
v_call: TRBV9; d_call: TRBD1; j_call: TRBJ2-1; clone_size: many; cdr3_nt: TGTGCCAGCAGCATCTCCGGGGGACAGGGTGTCGATGAGCAGTTCTTC; cdr3_aa: CASSISGGQGVDEQFF
v_call: TRBV20-1; d_call: .; j_call: TRBJ1-5; clone_size: medium-sized; cdr3_nt: TGCAGTGCTAGAGATTTTAGAAGGGGTCAGTTCAATCAGCCCCAGCATTTT; cdr3_aa: CSARDFRRGQFNQPQHF
v_call: TRBV11-2; d_call: .; j_call: TRBJ2-5; clone_size: medium-sized; cdr3_nt: TGTGCCAGCAGCTTAGACGGATATGAGACCCAGTACTTC; cdr3_aa: CASSLDGYETQYF
v_call: TRBV20-1; d_call: .; j_call: TRBJ1-1; clone_size: many; cdr3_nt: TGCAGTGCTACTAAGTCGGGAAACACTGAAGCTTTCTTT; cdr3_aa: CSATKSGNTEAFF
v_call: TRBV20-1; d_call: .; j_call: TRBJ2-3; clone_size: many; cdr3_nt: TGCAGTCTATTAAAAGCGAGCTTCACAGATACGCAGTATTTT; cdr3_aa: CSLLKASFTDTQYF
v_call: TRBV5-1; d_call: .; j_call: TRBJ2-5; clone_size: .; cdr3_nt: TGCGCCAGCAGCACAGGACAGACTGGGGAGACCCAGTACTTC; cdr3_aa: CASSTGQTGETQYF
v_call: TRBV5-1; d_call: .; j_call: TRBJ2-7; clone_size: many; cdr3_nt: TGCGCCAGCAGCTTGCAAGGGGTCGGCGAGCAGTACTTC; cdr3_aa: CASSLQGVGEQYF
v_call: TRBV7-9; d_call: TRBD2; j_call: TRBJ2-2; clone_size: many; cdr3_nt: TGTGCCAGCAGCTTTAGTCTAGCGGGGGAAGTGAACACCGGGGAGCTGTTTTTT; cdr3_aa: CASSFSLAGEVNTGELFF
v_call: TRBV7-3; d_call: .; j_call: TRBJ2-3; clone_size: medium-sized; cdr3_nt: TGTGCCAGCAGCCCCGGAGAACCCTCCAGCGCAGATACGCAGTATTTT; cdr3_aa: CASSPGEPSSADTQYF
v_call: TRBV7-9; d_call: TRBD1; j_call: TRBJ1-4; clone_size: .; cdr3_nt: TGTGCCAGCAGCTTTTACCGGGACAGGCTATCTTTAGGAGGTCCTAATGAAAAACTGTTTTTT; cdr3_aa: CASSFYRDRLSLGGPNEKLFF
v_call: TRBV29-1; d_call: TRBD2; j_call: TRBJ2-1; clone_size: many; cdr3_nt: TGCAGCGTTGTTGGGCTAGCGGGTACAAATGAGCAGTTCTTC; cdr3_aa: CSVVGLAGTNEQFF
v_call: TRBV29-1; d_call: TRBD1; j_call: TRBJ2-5; clone_size: many; cdr3_nt: TGCAGCGTGGCCGGGACAGGCCTAGGGGAGACCCAGTACTTC; cdr3_aa: CSVAGTGLGETQYF
v_call: TRBV10-2; d_call: .; j_call: TRBJ2-7; clone_size: few; cdr3_nt: TGCGCCAGCAGTGACGACGGGTACGAGCAGTACTTC; cdr3_aa: CASSDDGYEQYF
v_call: TRBV19; d_call: .; j_call: TRBJ2-2; clone_size: many; cdr3_nt: TGTGCCAGCCGCCTTGAGATAAACACCGGGGAGCTGTTTTTT; cdr3_aa: CASRLEINTGELFF
v_call: TRBV3-1; d_call: .; j_call: TRBJ2-5; clone_size: many; cdr3_nt: TGTGCCAGCAGCGTTGGGGCTAGCGACTTCGGCGGAGAGACCCAGTACTTC; cdr3_aa: CASSVGASDFGGETQYF
v_call: TRBV5-1; d_call: .; j_call: TRBJ2-7; clone_size: few; cdr3_nt: TGCGCCAGCAGCCAAGGACAGACATCCTCCTACGAGCAGTACTTC; cdr3_aa: CASSQGQTSSYEQYF
v_call: TRBV27; d_call: TRBD1; j_call: TRBJ1-5; clone_size: medium-sized; cdr3_nt: TGTGCCAGCAGTTCGCAGGGGGCAAATCAGCCCCAGCATTTT; cdr3_aa: CASSSQGANQPQHF
v_call: TRBV20-1; d_call: .; j_call: TRBJ2-5; clone_size: many; cdr3_nt: TGCAGCTCCCTGTGGGAGACCCAGTACTTC; cdr3_aa: CSSLWETQYF
v_call: TRBV7-9; d_call: .; j_call: TRBJ2-3; clone_size: medium-sized; cdr3_nt: TGTGCCAGCAGCTTACGAGGACAAGAAGATACGCAGTATTTT; cdr3_aa: CASSLRGQEDTQYF
v_call: TRBV20-1; d_call: TRBD2; j_call: TRBJ2-2; clone_size: few; cdr3_nt: TGCAGTGCCCCAGCGGGAGGGGTGGACGGGGAGCTGTTTTTT; cdr3_aa: CSAPAGGVDGELFF
v_call: TRBV24-1; d_call: TRBD1; j_call: TRBJ2-3; clone_size: .; cdr3_nt: TGTGCCACCAGTGACGACAGGGAAGGAGGCACAGATACGCAGTATTTT; cdr3_aa: CATSDDREGGTDTQYF
v_call: TRBV7-2; d_call: .; j_call: TRBJ2-6; clone_size: many; cdr3_nt: TGTGCCAGCAGCTTAGCGAGCGCGGTTGGGGCCAACGTCCTGACTTTC; cdr3_aa: CASSLASAVGANVLTF
v_call: TRBV7-3; d_call: TRBD2; j_call: TRBJ2-3; clone_size: many; cdr3_nt: TGTGCCAGCAGCTTACTAGCGGGAGTCTTGACAGATACGCAGTATTTT; cdr3_aa: CASSLLAGVLTDTQYF
v_call: TRBV29-1; d_call: TRBD2; j_call: TRBJ2-7; clone_size: many; cdr3_nt: TGCAGCGTTGTCGGGAGGGGATACGAGCAGTACTTC; cdr3_aa: CSVVGRGYEQYF
v_call: TRBV24-1; d_call: .; j_call: TRBJ2-5; clone_size: many; cdr3_nt: TGTGCCACCAGTGATTTGCAGGCTCCACCAGAGACCCAGTACTTC; cdr3_aa: CATSDLQAPPETQYF